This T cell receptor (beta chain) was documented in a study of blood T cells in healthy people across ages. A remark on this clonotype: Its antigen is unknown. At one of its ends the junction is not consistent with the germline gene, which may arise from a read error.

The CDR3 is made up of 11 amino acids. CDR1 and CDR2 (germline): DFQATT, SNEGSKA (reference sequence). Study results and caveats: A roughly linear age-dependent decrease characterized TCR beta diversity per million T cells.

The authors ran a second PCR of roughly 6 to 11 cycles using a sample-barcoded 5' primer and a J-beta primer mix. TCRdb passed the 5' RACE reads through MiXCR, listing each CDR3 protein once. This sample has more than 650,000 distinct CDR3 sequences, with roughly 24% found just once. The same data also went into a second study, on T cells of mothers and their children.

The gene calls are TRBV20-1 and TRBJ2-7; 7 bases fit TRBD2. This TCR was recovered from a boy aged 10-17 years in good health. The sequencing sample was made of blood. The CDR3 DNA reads TGCGGTGCTCCTAGCGGCTACGAGCAGTACTTC. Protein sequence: CGAPSGYEQYF.